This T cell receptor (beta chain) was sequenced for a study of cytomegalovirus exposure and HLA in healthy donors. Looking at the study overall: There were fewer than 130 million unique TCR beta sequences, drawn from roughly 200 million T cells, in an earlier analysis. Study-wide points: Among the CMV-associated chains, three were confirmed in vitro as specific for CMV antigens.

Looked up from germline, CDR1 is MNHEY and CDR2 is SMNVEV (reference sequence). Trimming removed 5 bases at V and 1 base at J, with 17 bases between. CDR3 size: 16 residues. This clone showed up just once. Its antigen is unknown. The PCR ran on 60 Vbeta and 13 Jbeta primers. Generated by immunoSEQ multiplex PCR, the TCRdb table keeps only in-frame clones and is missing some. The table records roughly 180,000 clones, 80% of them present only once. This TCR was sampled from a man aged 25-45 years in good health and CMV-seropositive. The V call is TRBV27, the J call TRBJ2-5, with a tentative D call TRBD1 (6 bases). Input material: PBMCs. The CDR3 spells CASSPTRGGPQETQYF. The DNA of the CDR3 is TGTGCCAGCAGTCCTACCCGTGGGGGCCCCCAAGAGACCCAGTACTTC.